This T cell receptor beta chain was retrieved from a study of cytomegalovirus exposure and HLA in healthy donors. Study observations and caveats: The CMV antigen specificity of three CMV-associated chains was confirmed through in vitro analysis.

V lost 11 bases to trimming and J lost 4 bases; unmatched junction nucleotides: 9. The CDR3 sequence is 13 residues long. Germline values: CDR1 SEHNR, CDR2 FQNEAQ (reference sequence). Comment on this clone: Its antigen is currently unknown.

The PCR contained 60 Vbeta and 13 Jbeta primers. Assay: immunoSEQ multiplex PCR; the TCRdb copy retains only in-frame clones and omits some. The sample carries roughly 120,000 clones, 70% to 80% recorded once. The TCR originated in a middle-aged man in good health and CMV-seropositive. The chain carries TRBV7-9 and TRBJ1-2; 8 bases line up with TRBD1. Specimen: PBMCs. In DNA form, the CDR3 reads TGTGCCTCCAGCTTAGGACAGGGCTATGGCTACACCTTC. Its protein is CASSLGQGYGYTF.